The sequence of this T cell receptor beta chain was determined in a study of T cell responses to AZD1222 COVID-19 vaccine. The CDR3 is made up of 13 amino acids. Germline V lookup: CDR1 SGHAT, CDR2 FQNNGV. Study outcomes and limitations: Baseline seropositivity characterized only a handful of AZD1222 recipients. Spike regions recognized by vaccine-associated CD4 TCRs spanned the protein, led by 160-218 and 743-854. The reported proportion of spike-specific TCRs targeting unmutated variant regions was nearly half. There were mostly white British donors and more females than males, and clonal diversity was possibly underestimated.

Worth noting for this clone: Its antigen remains unknown.

Assay: immunoSEQ multiplex PCR; the TCRdb copy retains only in-frame clones and omits some. The table shows roughly 150,000 clones, with 92% occurring only once. This material consisted of peripheral blood, taken on day 0 of AZD1222 vaccination. The gene calls are TRBV11-2 and TRBJ2-1; no definite D call. The sequence derives from an adult in good health. CDR3 nucleotide sequence: TGTATCAGTGGCTCCCCCCACTACAATGAGCAGTTCTTC. Translating gives CISGSPHYNEQFF.